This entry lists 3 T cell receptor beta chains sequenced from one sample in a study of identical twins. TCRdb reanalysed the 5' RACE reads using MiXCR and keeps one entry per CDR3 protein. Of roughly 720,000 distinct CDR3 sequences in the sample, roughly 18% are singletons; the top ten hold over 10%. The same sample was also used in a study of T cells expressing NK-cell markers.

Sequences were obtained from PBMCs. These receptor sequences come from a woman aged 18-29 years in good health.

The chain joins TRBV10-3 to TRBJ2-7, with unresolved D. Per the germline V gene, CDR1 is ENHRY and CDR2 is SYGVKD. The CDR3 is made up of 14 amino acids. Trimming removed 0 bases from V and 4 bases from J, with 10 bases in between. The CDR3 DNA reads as TGTGCCATCAGTGAGTCACTTGCACGGTACGAGCAGTACTTC. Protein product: CAISESLARYEQYF.

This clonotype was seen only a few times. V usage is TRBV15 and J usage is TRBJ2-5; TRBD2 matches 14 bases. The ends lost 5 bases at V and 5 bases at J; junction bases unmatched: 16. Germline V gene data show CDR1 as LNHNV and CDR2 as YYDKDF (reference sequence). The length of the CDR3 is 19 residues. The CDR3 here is CATSPPPGLAGVFGETQYF. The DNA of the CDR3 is TGTGCCACCAGCCCCCCTCCGGGACTAGCGGGAGTATTCGGGGAGACCCAGTACTTC.

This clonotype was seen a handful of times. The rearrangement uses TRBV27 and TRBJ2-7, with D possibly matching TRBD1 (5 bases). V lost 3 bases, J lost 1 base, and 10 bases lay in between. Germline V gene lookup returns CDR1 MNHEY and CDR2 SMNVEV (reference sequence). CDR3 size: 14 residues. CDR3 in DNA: TGTGCCAGCAGTTTCGCGGCAGGGTCCTACGAGCAGTACTTC. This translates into CASSFAAGSYEQYF.